This entry lists 4 T cell receptor beta chains sequenced from one sample in a study of identical twins. TCRdb re-called the 5' RACE reads with MiXCR, one entry per CDR3 protein. This table has hundreds of thousands of distinct CDR3 sequences, roughly 8.6% appearing once. These data are also associated with another study on yellow fever vaccine responses in identical twins.

Sequencing was done on a sample of memory (CD45RO+) T cells sorted from blood. The receptor source for this set is a woman aged 18-30 years in good health.

This clonotype appeared many times. This chain links TRBV28 with TRBJ1-6; no reliable D call. Trimming took 5 bases from V and 0 from J, leaving 11 bases between them. CDR3 length equals 16 residues. Per germline, CDR1 MDHEN and CDR2 SYDVKM. The CDR3, as DNA: TGTGCCAGCAGTGCCAGTATTAACTCCTATAATTCACCCCTCCACTTT. Residues: CASSASINSYNSPLHF.

J is TRBJ1-1 and V is TRBV9; D unresolved. The CDR3 is 15 amino acids. Trimming stripped 4 bases from V and 0 bases from J, with 13 bases between. The V gene's germline CDR1 is SGDLS and CDR2 YYNGEE. Here the CDR3 reads CASSPRTGMNTEAFF. The CDR3 DNA sequence: TGTGCCAGCAGCCCGCGGACGGGTATGAACACTGAAGCTTTCTTT.

The chain recombines TRBV6-1 with TRBJ1-1, with D hard to call. Germline lookup yields CDR1 MNHNS and CDR2 SASEGT. V dropped 5 bases and J dropped 4 bases, with 14 bases sitting between them. The CDR3 is 14 amino acids. DNA of the CDR3: TGTGCCAGCAGTCCATTTGGGGTGGGCACTGAAGCTTTCTTT. It translates to CASSPFGVGTEAFF.

This clonotype was observed a few times. The V and J genes are TRBV15 and TRBJ2-1, with 11 bases that match TRBD2. CDR1 is LNHNV and CDR2 is YYDKDF in the germline V gene (reference sequence). V trimming: 5 bases; J trimming: 6 bases; junction bases outside the gene matches: 12. The length of the CDR3 is 17 residues. CDR3 protein: CATSPRGGSGGGNEQFF. In DNA, the CDR3 is TGTGCCACCAGCCCCCGTGGGGGTAGCGGGGGGGGCAATGAGCAGTTCTTC.